The entry below gives a single T cell receptor beta chain sequence along with its context. This clonotype was seen ten or more times. This clone's antigen is unknown. The record has no base qualities; no much larger clone is one base away. CDR1 and CDR2 (MDHEN, SYDVKM) derive from the germline V gene. Trimming takes 3 bases from V and 1 base from J, and the germline ends sit 10 bases apart. The CDR3 runs 14 residues from the cysteine to the phenylalanine. The sequence is cut down to CDR3 DNA, 42 bases in frame from base 1. The sample is drawn from a study of blood T cells in healthy people across ages (dated by TCRdb to between 2015 and 2017). Regarding the study in general: In model experiments, template switching captured about one uniquely barcoded TCR beta cDNA molecule for every two T cells. To track age-related changes in TCR beta repertoire diversity, the study relied on deep sequencing normalized with unique cDNA molecular identifiers. Four age groups were formed from the donors: young (average approximately 15 years), middle-aged (approximately 39), aged (around 62) and long-lived (around 82). To avoid experimental bias, donors of different ages were randomly spread across the sequencing lanes. For two donors (one aged 18 to 29 and one aged 80 or older), the study analyzed two additional independent replicas of 1 million unique cDNA reads from the same blood draw.

The library was generated by 5' RACE. Data came from an Illumina HiSeq 2500. The second PCR ran for roughly 6 to 11 cycles and used a J-beta primer mix along with a sample-barcoded 5' primer. A unique molecular identifier was introduced onto each TCR beta cDNA molecule by a template-switch 5' adaptor carrying 12 random nucleotides. At least 2.5 million CDR3-containing paired-end reads were obtained from each sample. All of the RNA was converted into first-strand cDNA using the Mint cDNA synthesis kit, with a TRBC-specific oligonucleotide serving as the primer. After uracil-DNA glycosylase treatment, a first 18-cycle PCR used universal primers M1SS and BC2_uni_R on all cDNA. On the study's bioinformatics: Each sample was normalized by randomly selecting 1 million high-quality reads, each carrying a distinct molecular identifier. Reads with shared molecular identifiers were discarded instead of being binned into consensus sequences. MiTCR, run with a Q25 quality threshold and the strictest error-elimination algorithm, handled CDR3 identification, clonotype clustering and error correction. Lower-bound total TCR beta diversity was estimated with a nonparametric unseen species model using Euler transformation. TCRdb applied fastp at Q25 and MiXCR to the public reads, then kept only in-frame beta chains. Here each entry gathers all rows of one CDR3 protein and keeps the most common genes and DNA. Clone size and V and J calls follow TCRdb, not the original study. This sample gives 1.5 million to 2 million distinct CDR3 sequences in total; roughly 30% of them show up just once. The ten largest clones take up approximately 7.7% of the sample.

Donors were 40 or so systemically healthy Caucasian individuals from Russia aged about 6 to 100 years. Ten milliliters of peripheral blood were drawn from each donor into EDTA-treated Vacutainer tubes. Ficoll-Paque density-gradient centrifugation was used to isolate PBMCs, with at least 6 million obtained per sample. Total RNA was extracted from PBMCs with Trizol reagent, with at least 5.5 micrograms obtained per sample. The percentages of naive CD45RAhigh/CD27high T cells were determined by flow cytometry on a PBMC aliquot from every donor. Study-wide conclusions, independent of this receptor: Because profiling used bulk unsorted PBMCs, naive and antigen-experienced compartments could not be compared conclusively. Observed TCR beta diversity correlated strongly with the percentage of naive T cells measured by flow cytometry. Estimates of total diversity based on one million sequenced T cells were regarded as lower bounds and as underestimates. Observed TCR beta diversity per million T cells fell roughly linearly with age, and a significant reduction was already apparent by age approximately 40. Because the CMV infection status of the donors was unknown, age-related changes in expanded clonotypes may potentially have been confounded. Compared with the aged group, the long-lived group had more naive CD4+ T cells, fewer expanded clones and increased TCR diversity, suggesting age selection.

The clonotype was recovered from a woman in her 30s in good health. The chain is encoded by TRBV28 joined to TRBJ2-7; the D gene is not confidently resolved. Sequenced sample: blood. The CDR3 corresponds to CASSFFLGSYEQYF. The sequenced DNA: TGTGCCAGCAGTTTCTTCCTTGGTTCCTACGAGCAGTACTTC.